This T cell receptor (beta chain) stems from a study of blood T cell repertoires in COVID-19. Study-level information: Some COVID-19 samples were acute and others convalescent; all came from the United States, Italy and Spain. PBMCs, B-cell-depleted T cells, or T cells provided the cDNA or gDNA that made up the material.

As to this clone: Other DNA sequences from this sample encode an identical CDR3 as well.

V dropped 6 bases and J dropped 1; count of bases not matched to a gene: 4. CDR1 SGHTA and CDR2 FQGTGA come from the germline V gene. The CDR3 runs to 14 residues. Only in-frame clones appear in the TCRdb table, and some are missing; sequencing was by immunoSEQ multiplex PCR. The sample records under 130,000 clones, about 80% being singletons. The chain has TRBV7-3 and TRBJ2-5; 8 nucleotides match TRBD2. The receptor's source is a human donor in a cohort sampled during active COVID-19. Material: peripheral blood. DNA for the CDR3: TGTGCCAGCAGTCCAAGCGGGGGCCAAGAGACCCAGTACTTC. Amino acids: CASSPSGGQETQYF. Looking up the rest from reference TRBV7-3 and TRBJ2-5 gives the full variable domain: GAGVSQTPSNKVTEKGKYVELRCDPISGHTALYWYRQSLGQGPEFLIYFQGTGAADDSGLPNDRFFAVRPEGSVSTLKIQRTERGDSAVYLCASSPSGGQETQYFGPGTRLLVL.